Listed here are 19 T cell receptor beta chains from one sample, sequenced in a study of T-cell memory formation after mild COVID-19. MiXCR, applied by TCRdb to the 5' RACE reads, yields one record per CDR3 protein. The sample includes about 290,000 distinct CDR3 sequences, approximately 15% of them seen just once. The specimen was PBMCs or a T cell subset sorted from them (not recorded which). Receptor source: a man between 18 and 35 years old who had mild COVID-19 (a few samples of this study predate the infection). Cell type and time point are not known.

This clonotype was observed once. The chain combines TRBV4-1 with TRBJ1-6, with TRBD1 matching 9 bases. CDR1 and CDR2 (germline): MGHRA, YSYEKL. J lost 9 bases, V lost 6 bases, and 12 bases had no gene match. This CDR3 comprises 16 residues. Here the CDR3 DNA reads TGCGCCAGCAGATTACCGGGACAGGGATCGCGTTCACCCCTCCACTTT. Translation gives CASRLPGQGSRSPLHF.

CDR3 DNA sequence: TGCGCCAGCAGCCAAGATCGGAGGACCCAGTACTTC. Translation: CASSQDRRTQYF. This sequence joins TRBV4-3 and TRBJ2-5, with D unclear. The germline gives CDR1 LGHNA, CDR2 YSLEER. There are 12 residues in the CDR3. V was trimmed by 0 bases and J by 7 bases, leaving 6 bases between them.

The rearrangement links TRBV20-1 to TRBJ1-1; D ambiguous. The V gene's germline CDR1 is DFQATT and CDR2 SNEGSKA (reference sequence). This CDR3 region has 12 residues. Between the trimmed V and J ends, which lost 4 bases and 1 base, there was a span of 7 bases. The CDR3 sequence is CSAKKQNTEAFF. CDR3 coding DNA: TGCAGTGCTAAGAAACAGAACACTGAAGCTTTCTTT.

This clonotype was picked up one time. V gene TRBV4-1 combines with J gene TRBJ1-1, with D possibly TRBD1 on 5 matching bases. This CDR3 has 12 amino acids. Germline V gives CDR1 MGHRA, CDR2 YSYEKL. Trimming shortened V by 3 bases and J by 8 bases, and 10 bases separated the two germline ends. CDR3 protein: CASSHDSREAFF. DNA of the CDR3: TGCGCCAGCAGCCACGACAGTCGGGAAGCTTTCTTT.

Only a few counts were recorded for this clonotype. The rearrangement joins TRBV7-2 to TRBJ2-6, with no clear D. This CDR3 spans 15 amino acids. CDR1 is SGHTA, CDR2 FQGNSA, per germline. Trimming removed 1 base from V and 1 base from J, with 5 bases in between. DNA of the CDR3: TGTGCCAGCAGCTTAGAAGGGTCTGGGGCCAACGTCCTGACTTTC. Protein sequence: CASSLEGSGANVLTF.

In DNA form, the CDR3 reads TGTGCCAGCCGTCCGGGACAAGTCAACATTCAGTACTTC. It encodes CASRPGQVNIQYF. The chain carries TRBV28 and TRBJ2-4, with D possibly TRBD1 on 6 matching bases. This CDR3 region has 13 residues. Germline V gene data show CDR1 as MDHEN and CDR2 as SYDVKM. Trimming took off 8 bases at V and 7 bases at J, with 15 bases between the two ends.

There are many counts of this clonotype. J is TRBJ2-7 and V is TRBV5-6; tentative D call: TRBD1 (7 bases). CDR3 length equals 11 residues. Germline CDR1 and CDR2: SGHDT and YYEEEE. V lost 7 bases and J 3 bases, leaving 8 bases between the germline ends. The chain's CDR3 is CASQGGYEQYF. DNA for the CDR3: TGTGCCAGCCAGGGGGGCTACGAGCAGTACTTC.

This clonotype was recorded many times. The chain couples TRBV12-3 or TRBV12-4 to TRBJ1-5; possible D gene TRBD1, 5 bases. Trimming stripped 1 base from V and 2 bases from J, with 6 bases between. The CDR3 contains 14 residues. The CDR3 coding sequence is TGTGCCAGCAGTTTAGGGGACGGCAATCAGCCCCAGCATTTT. Its protein is CASSLGDGNQPQHF.

This clonotype was found many times. The chain combines TRBV29-1 with TRBJ2-3; no firm D call. V was clipped by 4 bases and J by 7 bases, with 15 bases between them. This CDR3 is 13 amino acids long. Germline-derived CDR1 and CDR2 are SQVTM and ANQGSEA. The CDR3 sequence is CSVAVRAPHTQYF. The CDR3, as DNA: TGCAGCGTTGCAGTCCGGGCCCCACATACGCAGTATTTT.

The chain recombines TRBV6-6 with TRBJ2-7; 9 bases match TRBD1. CDR1 and CDR2 (germline): MNHNY, SVGAGI (reference sequence). The CDR3 spans 15 residues. J was trimmed by 0 bases and V by 5 bases; bases with no gene match: 5. The CDR3 protein is CASSTPGQGSYEQYF. The CDR3 coding sequence is TGTGCCAGCAGTACGCCGGGACAGGGCTCCTACGAGCAGTACTTC.

This clonotype has a handful of counts. V gene TRBV6-5 combines with J gene TRBJ1-1, with unresolved D. The germline gives CDR1 MNHEY, CDR2 SVGAGI. This CDR3 contains 13 residues. V gave up 6 bases and J gave up 0 bases, with 8 bases separating them. The CDR3: CASSRRVNTEAFF. CDR3 sequence (DNA): TGTGCCAGCAGCCGACGGGTGAACACTGAAGCTTTCTTT.

J is TRBJ2-3 and V is TRBV7-2; D is perhaps TRBD2 (7 bases). The V end lost 5 bases, the J end lost 3 bases, and 12 bases lay between the germline ends. The CDR3 length is 14 residues. Germline CDR1 is SGHTA and CDR2 is FQGNSA. This chain's CDR3 is CASSPGGWTDTQYF. The CDR3 bases are TGTGCCAGCAGCCCGGGGGGCTGGACAGATACGCAGTATTTT.

This clonotype turned up a few times. The genes are TRBV6-5 and TRBJ1-3, with D possibly matching TRBD1 (5 bases). Trimming removed 5 bases at V and 0 bases at J, with 11 bases between. This CDR3 has 15 amino acids. In germline, CDR1 is MNHEY, CDR2 SVGAGI. Here the CDR3 reads CASSKDTSSGNTIYF. CDR3 coding DNA: TGTGCCAGCAGTAAGGACACGAGCTCTGGAAACACCATATATTTT.

This clonotype showed up just a few times. V and J are TRBV11-3 and TRBJ2-1; 9 nucleotides align to TRBD1. The CDR3 has 16 residues. Germline CDR1 reads SGHNT; CDR2 reads YENEEA. V lost 4 bases and J lost 3; bases outside the gene matches: 7. CDR3 DNA: TGTGCCAGCAGCTCCACCGGGACAGGGATCTACAATGAGCAGTTCTTC. Translating it yields CASSSTGTGIYNEQFF.

This sequence joins TRBV7-2 and TRBJ1-5, with 7 positions matching TRBD1. V was pared by 5 bases and J by 1 base, with 5 bases of the junction left unmatched. The CDR3 extends over 15 amino acids. Germline V gene lookup returns CDR1 SGHTA and CDR2 FQGNSA. Here the CDR3 reads CASSTDRVSNQPQHF. CDR3 nucleotide sequence: TGTGCCAGCAGCACCGACAGGGTCAGCAATCAGCCCCAGCATTTT. Drawing the rest from reference TRBV7-2 and TRBJ1-5, the complete variable domain is GAGVSQSPSNKVTEKGKDVELRCDPISGHTALYWYRQSLGQGLEFLIYFQGNSAPDKSGLPSDRFSAERTGGSVSTLTIQRTQQEDSAVYLCASSTDRVSNQPQHFGDGTRLSIL.

The V call is TRBV4-3, the J call TRBJ1-2; TRBD1 matches 7 bases. The CDR3 is 15 amino acids. V shed 0 bases and J 7 bases; nucleotides not matched to a gene: 8. The germline V gene encodes CDR1 LGHNA and CDR2 YSLEER. Here the CDR3 reads CASSQEIRGPGGYTF. CDR3 bases: TGCGCCAGCAGCCAAGAAATTAGGGGGCCAGGTGGCTACACCTTC.

A few counts support this clonotype. The rearrangement uses TRBV12-3 or TRBV12-4 and TRBJ1-3; tentative D call: TRBD1 (5 bases). CDR3 length: 11 residues. The V and J ends lost 3 bases and 11 bases respectively, with 8 bases between them. CDR3 protein: CASSFGAAIYF. The CDR3 region has the DNA TGTGCCAGCAGTTTCGGGGCAGCCATATATTTT.

This clonotype was counted between two and nine times. V usage is TRBV5-1 and J usage is TRBJ2-1, with D unresolved. In germline, CDR1 is SGHRS, CDR2 YFSETQ. This CDR3 is 14 amino acids long. Between the trimmed V and J ends, which lost 3 bases and 4 bases, there was a span of 11 bases. The DNA of the CDR3 is TGCGCCAGCAGCTGGACCCGGCAGTACAATGAGCAGTTCTTC. This sequence encodes CASSWTRQYNEQFF.

This clonotype was seen many times. The CDR3 is CASSQGPPGSDTDTQYF. CDR3 bases: TGCGCCAGCAGCCAAGGACCCCCGGGGTCTGACACAGATACGCAGTATTTT. The rearrangement uses TRBV4-1 and TRBJ2-3; tentatively, D is TRBD2 (5 bases). CDR1 MGHRA and CDR2 YSYEKL come from the germline V gene. V shed 1 base and J shed 2 bases, with 16 bases lying between them. This CDR3 has 17 residues.